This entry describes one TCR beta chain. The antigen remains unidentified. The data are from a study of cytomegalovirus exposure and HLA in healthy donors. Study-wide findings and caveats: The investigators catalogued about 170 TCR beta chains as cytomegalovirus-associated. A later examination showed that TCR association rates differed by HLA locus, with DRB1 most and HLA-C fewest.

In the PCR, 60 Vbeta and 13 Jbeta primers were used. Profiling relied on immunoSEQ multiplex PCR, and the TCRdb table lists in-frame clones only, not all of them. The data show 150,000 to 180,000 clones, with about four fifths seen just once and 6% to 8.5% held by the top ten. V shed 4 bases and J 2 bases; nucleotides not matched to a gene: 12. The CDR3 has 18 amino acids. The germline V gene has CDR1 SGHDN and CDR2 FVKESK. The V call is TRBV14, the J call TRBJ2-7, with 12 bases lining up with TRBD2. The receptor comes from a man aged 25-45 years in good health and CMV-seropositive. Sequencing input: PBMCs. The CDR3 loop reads CASSRRTSGMRLPYEQYF. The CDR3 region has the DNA TGTGCCAGCAGCCGTAGGACTAGCGGGATGAGGCTGCCCTACGAGCAGTACTTC.